This T cell receptor (beta chain) originates from a study of blood T cell repertoires in COVID-19. About the study: Both acute and convalescent COVID-19 samples were obtained from the United States, Italy and Spain. From T cells, B-cell-depleted T cells, or PBMCs came the material, which was cDNA or gDNA.

Original methodology: Amplification from reference gene primers served as the basis for estimated nucleated cell counts. Sequencing used immunoSEQ multiplex PCR; TCRdb keeps in-frame clones, though not all of them. That table is the source of V, J and clone size, and D and trimming were worked out from the DNA. The sample lists about 170,000 clones; roughly 93% were seen once. The sequence was collected from a woman aged 50 to 65 with acute or convalescent COVID-19. Sequencing input: peripheral blood.

CDR3 coding DNA: TGTGCCAGCTCAGGCGGGACGGTCTATGGCTACACCTTC. This encodes CASSGGTVYGYTF. The chain recombines TRBV18 with TRBJ1-2; tentatively, D is TRBD1 (5 bases). There are 13 residues in the CDR3. V lost 5 bases to trimming and J lost 4 bases, with 11 bases between them. Germline V gives CDR1 KGHSH, CDR2 LQKENI.